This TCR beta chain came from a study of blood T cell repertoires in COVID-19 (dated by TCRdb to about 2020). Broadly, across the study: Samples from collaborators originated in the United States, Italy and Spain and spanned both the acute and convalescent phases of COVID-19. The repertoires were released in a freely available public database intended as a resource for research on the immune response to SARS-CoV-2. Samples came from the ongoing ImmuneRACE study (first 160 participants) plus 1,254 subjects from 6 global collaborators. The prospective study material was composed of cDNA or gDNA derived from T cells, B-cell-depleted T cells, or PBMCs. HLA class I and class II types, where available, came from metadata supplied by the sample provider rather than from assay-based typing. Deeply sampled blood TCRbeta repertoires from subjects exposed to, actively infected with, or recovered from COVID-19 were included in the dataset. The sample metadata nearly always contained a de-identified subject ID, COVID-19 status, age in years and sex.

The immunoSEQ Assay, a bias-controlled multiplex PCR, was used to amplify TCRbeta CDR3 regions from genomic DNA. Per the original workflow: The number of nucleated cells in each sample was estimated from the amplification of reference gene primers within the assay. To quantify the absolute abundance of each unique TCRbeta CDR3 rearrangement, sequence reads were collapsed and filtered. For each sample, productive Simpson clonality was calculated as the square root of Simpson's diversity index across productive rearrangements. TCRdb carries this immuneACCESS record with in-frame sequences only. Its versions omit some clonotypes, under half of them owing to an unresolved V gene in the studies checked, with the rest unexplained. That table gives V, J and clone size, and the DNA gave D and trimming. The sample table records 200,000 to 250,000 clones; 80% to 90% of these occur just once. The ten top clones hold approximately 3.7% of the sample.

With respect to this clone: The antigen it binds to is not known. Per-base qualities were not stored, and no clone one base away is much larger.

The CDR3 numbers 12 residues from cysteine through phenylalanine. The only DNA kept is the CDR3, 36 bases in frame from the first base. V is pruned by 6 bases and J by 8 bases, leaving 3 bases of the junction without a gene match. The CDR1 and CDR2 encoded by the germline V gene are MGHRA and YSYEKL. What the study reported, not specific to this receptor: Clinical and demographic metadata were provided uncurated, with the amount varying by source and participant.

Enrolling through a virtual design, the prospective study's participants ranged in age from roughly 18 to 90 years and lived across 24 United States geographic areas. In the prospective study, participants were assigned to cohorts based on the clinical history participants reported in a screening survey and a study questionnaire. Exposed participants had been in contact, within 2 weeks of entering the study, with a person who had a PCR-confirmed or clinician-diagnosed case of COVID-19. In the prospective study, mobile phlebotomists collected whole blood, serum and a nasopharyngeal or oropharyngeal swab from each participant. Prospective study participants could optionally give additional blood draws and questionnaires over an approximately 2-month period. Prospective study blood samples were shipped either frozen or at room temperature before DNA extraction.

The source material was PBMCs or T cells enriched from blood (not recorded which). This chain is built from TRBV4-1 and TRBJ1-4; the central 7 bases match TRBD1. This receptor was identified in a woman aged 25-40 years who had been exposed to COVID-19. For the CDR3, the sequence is CASRGGAEKLFF. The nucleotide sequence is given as TGCGCCAGCAGAGGGGGCGCGGAAAAACTGTTTTTT.